In its sample, the clone carrying this T cell receptor (beta chain) was seen a few times. The sample is drawn from a study of blood T cell repertoires in COVID-19. Study overall: Donors in the United States, Italy and Spain gave samples during acute or convalescent COVID-19.

Profiled with immunoSEQ multiplex PCR; TCRdb holds only in-frame clones, not every one. This table holds 73,000 or so clones, more than 85% found once. Sample: peripheral blood. The sequence was collected from a human donor with active COVID-19. The donor label of this sample is uncertain.

CDR3 sequence: CASSPAVIGYGYTF. The CDR3 region has the DNA TGTGCCAGCAGCCCCGCCGTTATCGGCTATGGCTACACCTTC. The J gene is TRBJ1-2, the V gene TRBV5-6, with D uncertain. CDR1 and CDR2 (germline): SGHDT, YYEEEE. V gave up 4 bases and J gave up 4 bases, with 14 bases separating them. The CDR3 is 14 residues long.